This TCR beta chain was observed in a study of T cells after yellow fever vaccination. For the study at large: The authors prepared low-cell-number fractions using SMART-Seq v4 Ultra Low Input. Notes on the study in general: On re-exposure, the response was weaker but peaked faster, at day 5 versus 15. Abundant bulk-derived clonotypes could contaminate FACS-sorted repertoires. There were almost no vaccine-responding clonotypes detectable in the sorted memory subsets on day 0.

This clonotype occurred many times. Germline values: CDR1 DFQATT, CDR2 SNEGSKA (reference sequence). The CDR3 length is 13 residues. V dropped 3 bases and J dropped 1 base, with 9 bases sitting between them. TCRdb ran MiXCR on the 5' RACE reads and lists one entry per CDR3 protein. This repertoire shows tens of thousands of distinct CDR3 sequences, around 5.5% found once; its top ten account for 10% to 15%. Sequencing used PBMCs, either bulk or a sorted T-cell subset (CD4+, CD8+, memory, or dextramer-sorted; not recorded which), obtained 15 days after the yellow fever booster vaccination. This sequence originates from a man aged 30-40 years who received the YFV17D yellow fever vaccine. The chain carries TRBV20-1 and TRBJ2-5; D may correspond to TRBD1 or TRBD2 (5 bases each). The CDR3 loop reads CSASDGTQETQYF. Written as DNA, the CDR3 is TGCAGTGCTAGTGACGGGACCCAAGAGACCCAGTACTTC.